This TCR beta chain was identified during a study of blood T cells in healthy people across ages. A second PCR, run for roughly 7 to 12 cycles, used a sample-barcoded 5' primer plus a J-beta primer mix. From the 5' RACE reads, TCRdb called clonotypes with MiXCR, one entry per CDR3 protein. The sample holds approximately 780,000 distinct CDR3 sequences; 20% to 30% are singletons and the top ten take 2.5% to 3.5%. They isolated at least 6 million PBMCs from each sample. Germline V CDR1 and CDR2: MNHNY, SVGAGI (reference sequence). The CDR3 consists of 14 residues. The same sample was also studied in work on T cells of mothers and their children. As reported in that work: Whatever RNA was extracted went entirely into cDNA synthesis, at around 1.6 ug per 15 ul. With the M1S primer of the second PCR, sample barcodes and 2-4 random nucleotides were added.

The specimen was blood. The sequence was collected from a boy aged 10-17 years in good health. The rearrangement links TRBV6-6 to TRBJ2-5; 11 bases align to TRBD2. The J call may be in error: the DNA end matches TRBJ2-7 better. The CDR3 DNA follows: TGTGCCAGCAGACCGGGACTAGCGGCCTACGAGCAGTACTTC. Translation: CASRPGLAAYEQYF.